This T cell receptor beta chain is from a study of graft-versus-host responses after intestinal transplantation. The wider study: Multivisceral, liver-intestinal, or isolated intestinal transplants were performed in recipients. Following induction with anti-thymocyte globulin, all recipients were given tacrolimus and steroids for about three years.

Regarding this clone: Antigen unknown.

Study-level results: GvH clone levels peaked in circulation, and this peak was associated with early post-transplant HvG declines. Present in recipient marrow, GvH clones included some that appeared first in ileum or blood.

Assay used: immunoSEQ multiplex PCR; TCRdb lists only in-frame clones, some missing. The sample holds more than 80,000 clones; about 89% are singletons and the top ten take approximately 0.33%. The source material was unstimulated CD4+ T cells sorted from spleen or lymph node cells, sampled before intestinal transplant. The sequence was collected from a human donor who received an intestinal transplant.

CDR3 sequence reads: CASSLAGLAAQETQYF. As DNA, the CDR3 is TGTGCCAGCAGCTTGGCCGGGCTAGCGGCCCAAGAGACCCAGTACTTC. The V gene is TRBV5-6, the J gene TRBJ2-5, with TRBD2 matching over 7 bases. V was clipped by 0 bases and J by 1 base; unmatched bases: 6. In germline, CDR1 is SGHDT, CDR2 YYEEEE. CDR3 length: 16 residues.